This TCR beta chain was profiled in a study of ipilimumab plus nivolumab after autologous stem cell transplantation. Here immunoSEQ multiplex PCR was the method, and the copy in TCRdb shows in-frame clones only, minus some. The sample yields about 83,000 clones, 83% seen once. Germline assignment: CDR1 MRHNA and CDR2 SNTAGT. The length of the CDR3 is 16 residues. V was cut by 6 bases and J by 11 bases, with 27 bases left in between. The source was PBMCs, collected in a trial of ipilimumab plus nivolumab as post-transplant consolidation. The chain is built from TRBV6-4 and TRBJ2-3; D is tentatively TRBD1 or TRBD2 (5 bases each). The sequence derives from a male donor with diffuse large B-cell lymphoma. The CDR3, as DNA: TGTGCCAGCAGGGGGGTGGGCAGGGCCCGTTCGTGCGAGCAGTATTTT. This encodes CASRGVGRARSCEQYF.